Given below is one T cell receptor (beta chain) in context. This clonotype was seen a handful of times. There is no known antigen for this receptor. Per-nucleotide qualities are absent, and no much larger clonotype sits a single base away. This entry comes from a study of identical twins listed by TCRdb under 2016. The study in broad terms: TCR alpha and beta repertoires from monozygotic twins, unrelated adults of various ages and cord blood were deep-sequenced to test whether fetal clonotypes persist. To rule out contamination, replicate twin experiments were performed at different times with different library preparation protocols. Study-wide findings and limitations: Compared with coincidental sharing between unrelated individuals, out-of-frame TCR alpha sequences shared between twins had an excess of sequences with low generation probability. Because the same donors could not be followed over many years, conclusions were based on cross-sectional statistical analysis. In monozygotic twins, recombination models systematically underestimated out-of-frame TCR alpha sharing, but the models matched the sharing seen between unrelated individuals. Excess twin sharing in beta out-of-frame sequences was weaker because fewer shared sequences lowered the signal-to-noise ratio. Invariant T cells such as MAIT and iNKT could partly confound zero-insertion analyses, although diverse VJ usage argued against such confounding for most clonotypes. Fewer insertions were carried by abundant cord blood beta clonotypes, a similar but weaker trend appeared in young adult naive repertoires, and no such trend appeared in memory repertoires.

The CDR3, from cysteine to phenylalanine, totals 16 residues. Just CDR3 DNA is preserved here, 48 bases in frame from base 1. For this chain, trimming is 0 bases at the V end and 5 bases at the J end, and the number of junction bases without a gene match is 9. The germline V gene (reference sequence) gives CDR1 as SEHNR and CDR2 as FQNEAQ. Every donor in the study was a healthy Caucasian. The twin cohort consisted of three pairs of female monozygotic twins, all aged roughly 18 to 29 years. Positive isolation kits from Invitrogen were used to isolate CD4+ and CD8+ T cell populations. The library was built by means of 5' RACE. Sequencing used an Illumina HiSeq 2000. A universal primer binding site was added through template switching, and the final cDNA carried a unique molecular identifier so that TCR cDNA molecules could be counted accurately. First-strand cDNA for TCR alpha and beta chains was synthesized from specific primers in the conserved constant-segment region. To control for contamination, each cDNA library was double barcoded with a SMART-Mk sample barcode plus Illumina barcodes. TruSeq adapter sequences along with Illumina sample barcodes were introduced in two successive PCR steps. TCR alpha and beta cDNA libraries were sequenced on the Illumina HiSeq platform with custom primers. Concerning the study's data processing: Unique molecular identifiers were extracted from raw reads with MiGEC, and CDR3 positions were determined with MiXCR. For each individual, recombination models were inferred using an EM algorithm with the repgenHMM and IGoR tools. The tcR package in R was used for shared clonotype analysis, with sharing normalized by the product of cloneset sizes. To study raw recombination free of thymic and clonal selection effects, out-of-frame nonproductive sequences were analyzed. In-frame beta chains were kept once TCRdb had trimmed the public reads at Q25 with fastp and called clones with MiXCR. Rows merge per CDR3 protein into single entries with the most common DNA and genes. The authors' filters were not applied to this entry. In all, the sample holds 200,000 to 250,000 distinct CDR3 sequences, and over 5.5% of those were seen once. Clones ranked in the top ten supply 13% to 15% of the sample.

The data also belong to a second study, concerning T cells expressing NK-cell markers. That second publication adds: In sorted CD3+CD56+NKG2C+, CD3+CD56+NKG2C- and CD3+CD56-NKG2C+ T-cell subsets from about eight donors, TCR beta-chain repertoires were profiled. Among the eight sequenced donors, only one was HCMV-seronegative, while the other seven were HCMV-seropositive. In several experiments an anti-gammadeltaTCR antibody was added to restrict sorting to alphabetaTCR-expressing T cells. In several donors, the dominant CD3+CD56+NKG2C+ clonotypes were among the top 10 CD8+ clonotypes and accounted for about 1.0-8% of CD8+ T cells. Those dominant clonotypes were again the most abundant among CD3+CD56-NKG2C+ cells in several donors, at about 25-65%. It remained unclear whether the expanded NKG2C-expressing T cell clones were specific for HCMV antigens. The eight sequenced donors were randomly selected healthy volunteers, three men and five women. HCMV serostatus was determined by detecting HCMV-specific IgG in serum with a commercial ELISA kit. MIGEC was used to demultiplex reads and group reads by UMI, and MiTCR was used to assemble and quantify clonotypes. To exclude erroneous sequences, any TCR cDNA sequence not supported by at least two reads was discarded. The tcR package was used for downstream repertoire analysis, and clonotypes were matched between fractions using CDR3 nucleotide sequence together with V segment. VDJmatch was used to annotate antigen specificity against VDJdb, with one amino acid substitution allowed in CDR3.

The receptor's source is a woman between 18 and 29 years old in good health. Material: CD8+ T cells sorted from blood. The sequence joins TRBV7-9 to TRBJ1-1, and TRBD1 aligns with 7 junction nucleotides. The CDR3 region has the sequence CASSLATGRGSTEAFF. The sequenced DNA: TGTGCCAGCAGCTTAGCGACGGGCAGGGGGAGTACTGAAGCTTTCTTT.